Below, 27 T cell receptor beta chains from the same sample are listed, as sequenced in a study of CD8 T cells in ankylosing spondylitis. TCRdb redid the calling of the 5' RACE reads with MiXCR, one entry per CDR3 protein. The table lists roughly 250,000 distinct CDR3 sequences, less than 10% of them singletons. Sequencing was carried out using blood, either unsorted or a sorted T cell fraction (not recorded which). The receptors originated from a male donor with ankylosing spondylitis or in good health (not recorded which).

The sample holds many counts of this clonotype. The chain joins TRBV5-1 to TRBJ2-7; D not resolved. The V gene lost 3 bases and the J gene lost 1 base, with 11 bases spanning the gap. Germline assignment: CDR1 SGHRS and CDR2 YFSETQ. The CDR3 contains 14 residues. CDR3 region: CASSSLMGSYEQYF. The CDR3 DNA is TGCGCCAGCAGCTCCTTAATGGGATCCTACGAGCAGTACTTC.

This clonotype has ten or more counts. This chain joins TRBV7-2 and TRBJ1-5; D might be TRBD1 (5 bases). The CDR3 consists of 14 residues. Germline V gene sequence: CDR1 SGHTA, CDR2 FQGNSA. The V end lost 4 bases, the J end lost 3 bases, and 10 bases lay between the germline ends. The CDR3 region has the DNA TGTGCCAGCAGCTCGCAGGGTATCAATCAGCCCCAGCATTTT. Translation gives CASSSQGINQPQHF.

The rearrangement links TRBV7-8 to TRBJ2-5, with 8 bases lining up with TRBD1. CDR3 length: 17 residues. The germline CDR1 and CDR2 sequences are SGHVS and FQNEAQ. J was trimmed by 5 bases and V by 1 base; bases with no gene match: 12. The CDR3 is CASSLVGGDRGKETQYF. In DNA, the CDR3 is TGTGCCAGCAGCTTAGTCGGCGGCGACAGGGGAAAGGAGACCCAGTACTTC.

The V gene is TRBV7-9, the J gene TRBJ2-1, with D unresolved. This CDR3 comprises 14 residues. Trimming shortened V by 4 bases and J by 6 bases, and 13 bases separated the two germline ends. Germline V gene sequence: CDR1 SEHNR, CDR2 FQNEAQ (reference sequence). CDR3 bases: TGTGCCAGCAGCTCCTACAGAATGTCCAATGAGCAGTTCTTC. Protein: CASSSYRMSNEQFF. Combining the CDR3 with reference TRBV7-9 and TRBJ2-1 gives the whole variable domain DTGVSQNPRHKITKRGQNVTFRCDPISEHNRLYWYRQTLGQGPEFLTYFQNEAQLEKSRLLSDRFSAERPKGSFSTLEIQRTEQGDSAMYLCASSSYRMSNEQFFGPGTRLTVL.

J is TRBJ2-5 and V is TRBV29-1; D gene uncertain. CDR3 length: 12 residues. V lost 7 bases and J 4 bases, leaving 13 bases between the germline ends. The germline gives CDR1 SQVTM, CDR2 ANQGSEA. CDR3 DNA sequence: TGCAGCGCTGCCCGACCCGGAGAGACCCAGTACTTC. Translated, it gives CSAARPGETQYF.

In its sample, this clonotype was seen many times. J is TRBJ1-5 and V is TRBV5-5, with unresolved D. V lost 3 bases and J lost 4, with 14 bases in between. Germline V gives CDR1 SGHKS, CDR2 YYEKEE (reference sequence). The CDR3 runs 15 residues. The CDR3 here is CASSSVTGNNQPQHF. The CDR3 nucleotides are TGTGCCAGCAGCTCGGTGACTGGAAATAATCAGCCCCAGCATTTT.

This clonotype was found many times. This chain joins TRBV6-2 or TRBV6-3 and TRBJ1-5; tentatively, D is TRBD1 (6 bases). CDR3 length: 14 amino acids. Germline V gives CDR1 MNHEY, CDR2 SVGEGT. Trimming removed 6 bases at V and 2 bases at J, with 11 bases between. The CDR3 DNA follows: TGTGCCAGCAGGACCGGGGGGCGCAATCAGCCCCAGCATTTT. Translated, it gives CASRTGGRNQPQHF.

The chain employs TRBV7-8 and TRBJ2-7; TRBD2 might be the D (6 bases). Germline loops: CDR1 SGHVS, CDR2 FQNEAQ. The CDR3 has 15 residues. V shed 1 base and J shed 2 bases, with 12 bases lying between them. CDR3 region: CASSLGRGSPYEQYF. In DNA form, the CDR3 reads TGTGCCAGCAGCTTAGGGCGGGGTTCCCCCTACGAGCAGTACTTC.

This clonotype came up many times. J is TRBJ2-1 and V is TRBV19; TRBD2 matches at 8 bases. The germline gives CDR1 LNHDA, CDR2 SQIVND (reference sequence). The CDR3 has 13 amino acids. After removal of 2 bases from V and 8 bases from J, the junction contained 2 bases not matched to a gene. The DNA for the CDR3 is TGTGCCAGTAGTATACTAGCGGGCTATGAGCAGTTCTTC. As protein: CASSILAGYEQFF.

This clonotype was observed many times. V usage is TRBV7-2 and J usage is TRBJ2-3, with D perhaps assigned TRBD1 or TRBD2 (5 bases each). Trimming removed 8 bases at V and 3 bases at J, with 12 bases between. The CDR3 has 13 residues. Per germline, CDR1 SGHTA and CDR2 FQGNSA. CDR3 sequence reads: CASLSRGTDTQYF. In DNA, the CDR3 is TGTGCCAGCCTTTCGAGGGGAACAGATACGCAGTATTTT.

This clonotype was detected ten times or more. The V and J genes are TRBV5-1 and TRBJ2-2, with D possibly being TRBD1 (7 bases). V lost 4 bases to trimming and J lost 9 bases, with 28 bases between them. The CDR3 contains 18 residues. Germline assignment: CDR1 SGHRS and CDR2 YFSETQ. The CDR3 reads CASSRQGGGIYSIRELFF. DNA of the CDR3: TGCGCCAGCAGCCGCCAAGGAGGGGGCATCTATTCCATCCGGGAGCTGTTTTTT.

This clonotype has at least ten counts. The CDR3 DNA is TGCGCCAGCAGTGAGTCGTTGGGAGACGGGGAGCTGTTTTTT. It yields the protein CASSESLGDGELFF. The chain is built from TRBV10-2 and TRBJ2-2; a possible D gene is TRBD2 (5 bases). The CDR3 has 14 residues. V was trimmed by 0 bases and J by 7 bases, leaving 9 bases between them. Looked up from germline, CDR1 is WSHSY and CDR2 is SAAADI.

Concerning this clonotype itself: A much larger clone sits a single nucleotide away, making a read error possible. The V call is TRBV6-1, the J call TRBJ1-1; D perhaps matches TRBD1 (6 bases). CDR1 and CDR2 from the germline V gene are MNHNS and SASEGT. The CDR3 runs 14 residues. The ends were cut back, 6 bases at V and 1 base at J, with 12 bases in the middle. CDR3 DNA: TGTGCCAGCAGACCGGGACACACGAACACTGAAGCTTTCTTT. This codes for CASRPGHTNTEAFF.

This clonotype was observed many times. The J gene is TRBJ2-3, the V gene TRBV12-3 or TRBV12-4; possibly TRBD1 or TRBD2 for D (5 bases each). V lost 5 bases and J lost 1, with 10 bases in between. The CDR3 extends over 14 amino acids. The CDR3 sequence: CASSTGAGTDTQYF. In nucleotides, the CDR3 is TGTGCCAGCAGTACCGGGGCGGGCACAGATACGCAGTATTTT.

This clonotype has a count of ten or more. The chain combines TRBV28 with TRBJ2-7; 7 positions agree with TRBD2. CDR3 size: 14 residues. The germline CDR1 and CDR2 sequences are MDHEN and SYDVKM. J gave up 7 bases and V 4 bases, and 10 bases lay outside the gene matches. CDR3 sequence: CASSSSGLTSEQYF. In DNA form, the CDR3 reads TGTGCCAGCAGTTCTAGCGGCCTCACTTCGGAGCAGTACTTC.

About this clonotype itself: The missing conserved phenylalanine or tryptophan at the end of this CDR3 makes a read error likely. V usage is TRBV30 and J usage is TRBJ2-1; D remains ambiguous. Between the trimmed V and J ends, which lost 5 bases and 0 bases, there was a span of 8 bases. CDR1 is GTSNPN and CDR2 is SVGIG in the germline V gene (reference sequence). The length of the CDR3 is 13 residues. Written as DNA, the CDR3 is TGTGCCTGGGGATATGGCTCCTACAATGAGCAGTTCTCC. Its translation: CAWGYGSYNEQFS.

The chain recombines TRBV5-1 with TRBJ2-6; D possibly matches TRBD1 or TRBD2 (5 bases each). V lost 0 bases and J lost 3, with 16 bases in between. CDR1 SGHRS and CDR2 YFSETQ come from the germline V gene. The CDR3 runs 18 residues. This CDR3 reads CASSLVRVSGGGANVLTF. The CDR3 region has the DNA TGCGCCAGCAGCTTGGTCAGGGTGTCAGGAGGTGGGGCCAACGTCCTGACTTTC.

This clonotype was seen repeatedly, ten times or more. The J gene is TRBJ2-3, the V gene TRBV10-3; D is perhaps TRBD2 (5 bases). This CDR3 contains 15 residues. Trimming took 4 bases from V and 0 from J, leaving 11 bases between them. Germline CDR1 and CDR2: ENHRY and SYGVKD. The chain's CDR3 is CAISGRGGSTDTQYF. The CDR3 DNA is TGTGCCATCAGTGGACGTGGCGGGAGCACAGATACGCAGTATTTT.

This clonotype was detected ten times or more. V is TRBV7-8 and J is TRBJ2-5, with TRBD1 as a possible D gene (5 bases). The CDR3 length is 16 residues. V was trimmed by 5 bases and J by 0 bases, leaving 16 bases between them. CDR1 and CDR2 from the germline V gene are SGHVS and FQNEAQ. The DNA of the CDR3 is TGTGCCAGCAGCCTTGGGGCTTGGCCCAACCAAGAGACCCAGTACTTC. This sequence encodes CASSLGAWPNQETQYF.

This clonotype was counted many times. The genes are TRBV12-3 or TRBV12-4 and TRBJ2-1; 8 bases fit TRBD1. V shed 4 bases, J shed 6 bases, and the junction held 8 bases outside the gene matches. The CDR3 is 15 residues long. The CDR3 DNA reads as TGTGCCAGCAGTTCCGGACAGGGCGGTGGCAATGAGCAGTTCTTC. Protein product: CASSSGQGGGNEQFF.

Only a few counts were recorded for this clonotype. V gene TRBV7-3 combines with J gene TRBJ2-1, with D possibly called TRBD1 or TRBD2 (6 bases each). The germline CDR1 and CDR2 sequences are SGHTA and FQGTGA. This CDR3 has 16 residues. Trimming stripped 4 bases from V and 3 bases from J, with 16 bases between. The chain's CDR3 is CASSSVGGRLYNEQFF. For the CDR3, the DNA is TGTGCCAGCAGCTCGGTAGGGGGGAGGCTCTACAATGAGCAGTTCTTC.

This clonotype was seen ten or more times. The genes are TRBV4-3 and TRBJ1-2; D uncertain. V dropped 0 bases and J dropped 3 bases, with 14 bases sitting between them. The germline V gene encodes CDR1 LGHNA and CDR2 YSLEER. This CDR3 spans 16 amino acids. This CDR3 reads CASSQDRNPRDYGYTF. Written as DNA, the CDR3 is TGCGCCAGCAGCCAAGATCGGAACCCAAGGGACTATGGCTACACCTTC.

The chain links TRBV6-1 to TRBJ2-6; 8 bases are a match to TRBD2. The J segment lost 0 bases and the V segment lost 5 bases, leaving 3 bases of the junction unmatched. CDR3 length: 16 residues. CDR1 and CDR2 from the germline V gene are MNHNS and SASEGT. The CDR3: CASSLAGHSGANVLTF. In DNA form, the CDR3 reads TGTGCCAGCAGTCTAGCGGGCCACTCTGGGGCCAACGTCCTGACTTTC.

There are a few counts of this clonotype. V gene TRBV13 combines with J gene TRBJ2-1, with 8 nucleotides matching TRBD2. CDR3 length: 18 amino acids. The V and J ends lost 5 bases and 5 bases, in that order; junction bases with no gene match: 17. The germline V gene encodes CDR1 PRHDT and CDR2 FYEKMQ (reference sequence). The CDR3 nucleotides are TGTGCCAGCAGCAGCCCAGGAGCGGGAGAGTATCTCGACAATGAGCAGTTCTTC. Its translation is CASSSPGAGEYLDNEQFF.

A few counts support this clonotype. The rearrangement links TRBV9 to TRBJ2-1, with D unclear. Per germline, CDR1 SGDLS and CDR2 YYNGEE. V was cut by 0 bases and J by 7 bases, with 8 bases left in between. The CDR3 extends over 13 amino acids. The CDR3: CASSVAPGNEQFF. In DNA form, the CDR3 reads TGTGCCAGCAGCGTAGCACCCGGAAATGAGCAGTTCTTC.

This clonotype was counted at least ten times. V and J are TRBV7-2 and TRBJ2-7, with TRBD2 matching over 9 bases. V lost 5 bases, J lost 0 bases, and 2 bases stayed unmatched. The CDR3 is 14 residues long. Germline CDR1 is SGHTA and CDR2 is FQGNSA. CDR3 DNA: TGTGCCAGCAGCCCTAGCGGGGCCTCCTACGAGCAGTACTTC. Translation: CASSPSGASYEQYF.

In this sample, this clonotype turned up many times. The junction differs from germline at one of its ends, possibly a read error. The rearrangement joins TRBV7-7 to TRBJ2-2; 8 bases are shared with TRBD2. Germline V gene lookup returns CDR1 SSHAT and CDR2 FNYEAQ (reference sequence). This CDR3 is built from 14 residues. CDR3 loop: CASSSSGTTGELFF. The CDR3 DNA reads as TGTGCTAGCAGCAGTAGCGGGACCACCGGGGAGCTGTTTTTT.